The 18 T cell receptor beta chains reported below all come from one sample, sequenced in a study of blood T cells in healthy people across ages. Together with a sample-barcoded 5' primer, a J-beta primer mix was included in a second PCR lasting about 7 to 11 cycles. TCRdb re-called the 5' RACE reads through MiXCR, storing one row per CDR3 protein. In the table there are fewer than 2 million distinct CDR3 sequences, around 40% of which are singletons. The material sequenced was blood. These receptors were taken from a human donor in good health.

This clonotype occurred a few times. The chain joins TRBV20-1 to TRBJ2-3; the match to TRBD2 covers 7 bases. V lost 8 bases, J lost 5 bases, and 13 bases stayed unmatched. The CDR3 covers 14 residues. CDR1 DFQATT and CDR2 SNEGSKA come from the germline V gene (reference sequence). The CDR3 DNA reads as TGCAGTCCCCAAGGAGGGGCGGGGGAAGATACGCAGTATTTT. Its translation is CSPQGGAGEDTQYF.

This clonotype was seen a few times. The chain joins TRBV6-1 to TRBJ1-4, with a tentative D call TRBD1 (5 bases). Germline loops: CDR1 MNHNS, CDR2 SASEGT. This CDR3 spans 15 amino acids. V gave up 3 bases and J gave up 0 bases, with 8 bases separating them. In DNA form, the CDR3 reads TGTGCCAGCAGTGATCACAGGACAACTAATGAAAAACTGTTTTTT. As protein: CASSDHRTTNEKLFF.

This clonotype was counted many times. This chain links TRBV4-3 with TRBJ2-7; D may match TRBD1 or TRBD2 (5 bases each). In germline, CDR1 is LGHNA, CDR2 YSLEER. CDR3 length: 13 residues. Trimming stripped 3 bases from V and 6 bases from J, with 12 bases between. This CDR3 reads CASSQRVGTEQYF. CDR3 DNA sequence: TGCGCCAGCAGCCAGAGGGTTGGGACCGAGCAGTACTTC.

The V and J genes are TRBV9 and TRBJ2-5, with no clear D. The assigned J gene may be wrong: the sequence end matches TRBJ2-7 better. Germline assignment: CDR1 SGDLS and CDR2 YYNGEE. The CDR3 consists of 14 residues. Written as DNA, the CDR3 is TGTGCCAGCAGCGTCGGGCCCCAGTTCCACGAGCAGTACTTC. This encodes CASSVGPQFHEQYF.

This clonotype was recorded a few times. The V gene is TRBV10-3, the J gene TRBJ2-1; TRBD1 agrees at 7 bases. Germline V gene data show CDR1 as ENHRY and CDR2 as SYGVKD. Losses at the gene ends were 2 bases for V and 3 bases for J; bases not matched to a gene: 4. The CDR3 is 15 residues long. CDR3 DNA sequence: TGTGCCATCAGTGAGGGACAGGATTACTACAATGAGCAGTTCTTC. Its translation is CAISEGQDYYNEQFF.

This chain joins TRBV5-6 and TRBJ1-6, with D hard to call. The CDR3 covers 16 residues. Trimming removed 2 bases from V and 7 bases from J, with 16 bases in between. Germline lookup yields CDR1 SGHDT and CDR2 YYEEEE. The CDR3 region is CASSFGMHVQNSPLHF. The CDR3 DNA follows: TGTGCCAGCAGCTTTGGAATGCATGTCCAAAATTCACCCCTCCACTTT. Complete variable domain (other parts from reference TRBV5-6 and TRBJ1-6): DAGVTQSPTHLIKTRGQQVTLRCSPKSGHDTVSWYQQALGQGPQFIFQYYEEEERQRGNFPDRFSGHQFPNYSSELNVNALLLGDSALYLCASSFGMHVQNSPLHFGNGTRLTVT.

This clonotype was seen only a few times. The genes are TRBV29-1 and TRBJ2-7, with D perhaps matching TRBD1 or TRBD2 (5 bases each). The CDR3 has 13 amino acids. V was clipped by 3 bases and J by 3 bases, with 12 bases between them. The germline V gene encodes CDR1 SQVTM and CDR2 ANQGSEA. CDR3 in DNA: TGCAGCGTTGAGGGGGAATTGGGCTACGAGCAGTACTTC. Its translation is CSVEGELGYEQYF.

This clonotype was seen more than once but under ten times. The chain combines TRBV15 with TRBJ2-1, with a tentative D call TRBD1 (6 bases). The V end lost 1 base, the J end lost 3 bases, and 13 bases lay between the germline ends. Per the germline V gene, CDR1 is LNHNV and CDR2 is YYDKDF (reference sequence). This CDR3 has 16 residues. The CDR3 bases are TGTGCCACCAGCAGAGTGACAGGTCCCTTCTACAATGAGCAGTTCTTC. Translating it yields CATSRVTGPFYNEQFF.

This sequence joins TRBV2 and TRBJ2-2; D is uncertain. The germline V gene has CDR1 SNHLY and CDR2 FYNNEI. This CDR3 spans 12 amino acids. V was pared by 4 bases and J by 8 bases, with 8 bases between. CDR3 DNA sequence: TGTGCCAGCAGTGGGTGGTTTGGGGAGCTGTTTTTT. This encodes CASSGWFGELFF.

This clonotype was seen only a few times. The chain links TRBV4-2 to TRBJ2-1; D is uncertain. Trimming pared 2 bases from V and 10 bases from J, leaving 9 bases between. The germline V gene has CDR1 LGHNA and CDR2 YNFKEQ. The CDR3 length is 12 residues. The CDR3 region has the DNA TGTGCCAGCAGCCAATTCCGAGGAGAGCAGTTCTTC. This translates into CASSQFRGEQFF.

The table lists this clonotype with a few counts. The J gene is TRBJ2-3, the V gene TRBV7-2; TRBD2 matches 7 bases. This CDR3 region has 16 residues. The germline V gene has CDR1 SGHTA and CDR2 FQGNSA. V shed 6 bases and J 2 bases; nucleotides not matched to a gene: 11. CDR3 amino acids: CASSRNSGFITDTQYF. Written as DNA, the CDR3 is TGTGCCAGCAGTCGAAATAGCGGGTTTATCACAGATACGCAGTATTTT. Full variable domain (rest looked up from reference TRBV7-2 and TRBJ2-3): GAGVSQSPSNKVTEKGKDVELRCDPISGHTALYWYRQSLGQGLEFLIYFQGNSAPDKSGLPSDRFSAERTGGSVSTLTIQRTQQEDSAVYLCASSRNSGFITDTQYFGPGTRLTVL.

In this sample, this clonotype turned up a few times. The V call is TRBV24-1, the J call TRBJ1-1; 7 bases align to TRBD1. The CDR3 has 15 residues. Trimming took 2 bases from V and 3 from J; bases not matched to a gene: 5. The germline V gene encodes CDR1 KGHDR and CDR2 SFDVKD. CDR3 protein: CATSDSRQGDTEAFF. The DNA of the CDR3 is TGTGCCACCAGTGATTCCCGACAGGGCGACACTGAAGCTTTCTTT.

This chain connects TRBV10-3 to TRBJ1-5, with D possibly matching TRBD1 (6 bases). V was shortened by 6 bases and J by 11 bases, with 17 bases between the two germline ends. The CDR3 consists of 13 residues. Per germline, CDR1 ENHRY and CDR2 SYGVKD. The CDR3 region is CAIRGHHQETQHF. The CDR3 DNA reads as TGTGCCATCAGGGGACACCACCAAGAGACCCAGCATTTT.

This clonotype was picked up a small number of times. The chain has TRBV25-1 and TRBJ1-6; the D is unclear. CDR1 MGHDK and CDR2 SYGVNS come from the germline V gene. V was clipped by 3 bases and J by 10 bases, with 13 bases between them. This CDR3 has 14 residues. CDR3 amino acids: CASSDPRLWSPLHF. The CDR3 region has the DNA TGTGCCAGCAGTGACCCACGGCTGTGGTCACCCCTCCACTTT.

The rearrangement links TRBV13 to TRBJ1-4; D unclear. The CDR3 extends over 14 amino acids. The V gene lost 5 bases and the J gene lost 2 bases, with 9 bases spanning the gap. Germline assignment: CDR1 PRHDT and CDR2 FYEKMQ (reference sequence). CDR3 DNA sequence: TGTGCCAGCAGCGCCGGACGGACTAATGAAAAACTGTTTTTT. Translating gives CASSAGRTNEKLFF.

This CDR3 is CASSTPGQGNGANVLTF. The CDR3 DNA sequence: TGCGCCAGCAGCACCCCGGGACAGGGGAACGGGGCCAACGTCCTGACTTTC. The chain is built from TRBV4-3 and TRBJ2-6; 10 nucleotides align to TRBD1. Germline CDR1 is LGHNA and CDR2 is YSLEER. J lost 4 bases, V lost 5 bases, and 8 bases had no gene match. This CDR3 region has 17 residues.

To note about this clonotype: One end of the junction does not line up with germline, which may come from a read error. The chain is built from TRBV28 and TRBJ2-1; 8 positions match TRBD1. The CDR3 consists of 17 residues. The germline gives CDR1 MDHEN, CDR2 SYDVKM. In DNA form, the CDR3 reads TGTGGCAGCACCTATCCACCGGGTCAGGGGGCGTACAATGAGCAGTTCTTC. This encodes CGSTYPPGQGAYNEQFF.

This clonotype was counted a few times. Written as DNA, the CDR3 is TGCGCCAGCAGCCCTGACCCCCAAAGAGTTTACGAGCAGTACTTC. It encodes CASSPDPQRVYEQYF. The chain joins TRBV5-1 to TRBJ2-7; D gene unclear. This CDR3 is 15 amino acids long. CDR1 is SGHRS, CDR2 YFSETQ, per germline. Trimming left V 4 bases short and J 4 bases short, with 18 bases between. The whole variable domain, filled in from reference TRBV5-1 and TRBJ2-7, reads KAGVTQTPRYLIKTRGQQVTLSCSPISGHRSVSWYQQTPGQGLQFLFEYFSETQRNKGNFPGRFSGRQFSNSRSEMNVSTLELGDSALYLCASSPDPQRVYEQYFGPGTRLTVT.